The 26 T cell receptor beta chains listed next were all sequenced from one sample in a study of response to subunit inactivated influenza vaccine. TCRdb itself ran the RT-PCR reads through MiXCR, one entry per CDR3 protein. This sample has about 190,000 distinct CDR3 sequences; approximately 14% occur once, and the top ten carry 26%. Sequencing was performed on CD8+ T cells sorted from PBMCs, taken 4 to 6 days after vaccination. All receptors come from a man aged 45 to 65 who received an inactivated influenza vaccine.

The CDR3 spells CASSFYRDRVNGYTF. DNA of the CDR3: TGTGCCAGCAGCTTCTACCGGGACAGGGTTAATGGCTACACCTTC. The rearrangement joins TRBV7-8 to TRBJ1-2, with 9 bases fitting TRBD1. Germline lookup yields CDR1 SGHVS and CDR2 FQNEAQ. The CDR3 has 15 amino acids. The junction had 8 bases not matched to a gene; V was cut back by 3 bases and J by 6 bases.

The chain is built from TRBV7-9 and TRBJ1-6; D not resolved. CDR1 and CDR2 from the germline V gene are SEHNR and FQNEAQ (reference sequence). This CDR3 has 13 amino acids. The V end lost 2 bases, the J end lost 9 bases, and 8 bases lay between the germline ends. In nucleotides, the CDR3 is TGTGCCAGCAGCTTACGGGATATTTCACCCCTCCACTTT. This encodes CASSLRDISPLHF.

The J gene is TRBJ1-1, the V gene TRBV9; D remains unclear. Trimming cost V 0 bases and J 6 bases, with 15 bases left between them. Germline V gene lookup returns CDR1 SGDLS and CDR2 YYNGEE. The CDR3 totals 15 residues. For the CDR3, the DNA is TGTGCCAGCAGCGTAGGGATTGGAGGGTCCGCTGAAGCTTTCTTT. Translated: CASSVGIGGSAEAFF.

This sequence joins TRBV9 and TRBJ2-2; D not certain. This CDR3 has 16 amino acids. Germline V gene sequence: CDR1 SGDLS, CDR2 YYNGEE. With 6 bases removed from V and 4 bases from J, the gap between germline ends came to 19 bases. In DNA, the CDR3 is TGTGCCAGCAAAGAACCGTGGGGTTGGGGCACCGGGGAGCTGTTTTTT. This codes for CASKEPWGWGTGELFF.

This clonotype showed up just a few times. The V and J genes are TRBV29-1 and TRBJ2-7; D is unclear. Trimming cost V 5 bases and J 5 bases, with 16 bases left between them. The germline CDR1 and CDR2 sequences are SQVTM and ANQGSEA. The CDR3 is made up of 13 amino acids. CDR3 sequence: CSVSPPLANEQYF. DNA of the CDR3: TGCAGCGTTTCCCCCCCCCTGGCAAACGAGCAGTACTTC.

V and J are TRBV5-1 and TRBJ2-5; unclear D gene. The V gene's germline CDR1 is SGHRS and CDR2 YFSETQ. Trimming took off 1 base at V and 4 bases at J, with 8 bases between the two ends. The CDR3 loop spans 13 amino acids. CDR3 amino acids: CASSLWASETQYF. The CDR3 DNA is TGCGCCAGCAGCTTGTGGGCATCAGAGACCCAGTACTTC.

The genes are TRBV12-3 or TRBV12-4 and TRBJ2-7, with D perhaps matching TRBD1 (6 bases). V lost 5 bases and J lost 5, with 19 bases in between. This CDR3 has 15 residues. The CDR3 region has the DNA TGTGCCAGCAGTCAAGGGGGTGTGGGGTGGAACGAGCAGTACTTC. It encodes CASSQGGVGWNEQYF.

Concerning this clonotype: A read error is possible here, since a much larger clone lies one base away. The chain couples TRBV4-3 to TRBJ2-3; the D gene is possibly TRBD2 (5 bases). The CDR3 runs to 13 residues. Germline V CDR1 and CDR2: LGHNA, YSLEER. V was pared by 2 bases and J by 6 bases, with 9 bases between. CDR3 nucleotides: TGCGCCAGCAGCCAACACTCGGGGGATACGCAGTATTTT. Protein sequence: CASSQHSGDTQYF.

For this clonotype: A read error may be the cause here, since a much bigger clone is one base away. The CDR3 ends on some other residue instead of the conserved phenylalanine or tryptophan, so this is likely a read error. No DNA is shown, since the ends of the CDR3 on it are uncertain; the CDR3 is the one TCRdb lists. The chain carries TRBV21-1 and TRBJ1-2. TRBV21-1 is reported as a pseudogene. The length of the CDR3 is 14 amino acids, counting both ends. CDR3 amino acids: CASSKDPENYGYTI.

This chain uses TRBV5-1 with TRBJ2-7; the match to TRBD2 covers 10 bases. The trim removed 4 bases at V and 5 bases at J, leaving 9 bases unmatched. This CDR3 is 15 amino acids long. Looked up from germline, CDR1 is SGHRS and CDR2 is YFSETQ. CDR3 loop: CASSPRGLAGDEQYF. In nucleotides, the CDR3 is TGCGCCAGCAGCCCCCGTGGGCTAGCGGGGGACGAGCAGTACTTC.

This clonotype has only a few counts. J is TRBJ2-7 and V is TRBV28, with D unclear. Trimming pared 2 bases from V and 2 bases from J, leaving 7 bases between. CDR3 size: 13 residues. Germline V gives CDR1 MDHEN, CDR2 SYDVKM. The CDR3 is CASSLQVTYEQYF. The CDR3 region has the DNA TGTGCCAGCAGTTTACAGGTAACCTACGAGCAGTACTTC.

This clonotype was seen more than once but under ten times. The chain is built from TRBV7-8 and TRBJ2-1; tentatively, D is TRBD1 (6 bases). V shed 5 bases and J shed 5 bases, with 16 bases lying between them. Germline assignment: CDR1 SGHVS and CDR2 FQNEAQ. This CDR3 has 15 amino acids. CDR3 nucleotide sequence: TGTGCCAGCAGCCCAGGGGCTGGCTACGACAATGAGCAGTTCTTC. Its translation: CASSPGAGYDNEQFF.

V and J are TRBV29-1 and TRBJ2-1; 8 bases line up with TRBD2. The CDR3 extends over 13 amino acids. CDR1 and CDR2 (germline): SQVTM, ANQGSEA. V lost 4 bases and J lost 9; bases outside the gene matches: 8. In DNA, the CDR3 is TGCAGCGTTGCGATAGCGGGAAGTTCTGAGCAGTTCTTC. Protein: CSVAIAGSSEQFF.

This clonotype was counted a few times. This rearrangement joins TRBV4-3 to TRBJ2-1; the match to TRBD2 covers 16 bases. The germline CDR1 and CDR2 sequences are LGHNA and YSLEER. V shed 4 bases and J 12 bases; nucleotides not matched to a gene: 6. The CDR3 loop spans 15 amino acids. The DNA of the CDR3 is TGCGCCAGCAGCCCGGGGACTAGCGGGAGGGTGGGGCAGTTCTTC. Encoded protein: CASSPGTSGRVGQFF.

This clonotype occurred many times. The chain combines TRBV29-1 with TRBJ2-3; 10 bases line up with TRBD1. There are 15 residues in the CDR3. CDR1 is SQVTM, CDR2 ANQGSEA, per germline. J lost 6 bases, V lost 2 bases, and 8 bases had no gene match. Written as DNA, the CDR3 is TGCAGCGTTGAACCCCGCGGACAGGGGGTCGATACGCAGTATTTT. Amino acids: CSVEPRGQGVDTQYF.

This clonotype was counted between two and nine times. The rearrangement links TRBV3-1 to TRBJ2-7, with a possible D match to TRBD2 (6 bases). CDR3 length: 16 residues. Trimming cost V 1 base and J 2 bases, with 15 bases left between them. CDR1 is LGHDT, CDR2 YNNKEL, per germline (reference sequence). As DNA, the CDR3 is TGTGCCAGCAGCCAAGGGCCACGGGGGTGGGCCTACGAGCAGTACTTC. Encoded protein: CASSQGPRGWAYEQYF.

This clonotype turned up a few times. The chain couples TRBV12-3 or TRBV12-4 to TRBJ2-5; D is perhaps TRBD2 (6 bases). The CDR3 totals 15 residues. The V end was cut by 6 bases, the J end by 5 bases, with 19 bases between. CDR3 sequence: CASRTQGLGGETQYF. Written as DNA, the CDR3 is TGTGCCAGCAGGACGCAGGGATTGGGAGGCGAGACCCAGTACTTC.

This clonotype has just a few counts. This chain uses TRBV12-3 or TRBV12-4 with TRBJ2-5, with 7 bases matching TRBD2. The CDR3 has 16 amino acids. Unmatched junction bases numbered 9, after V lost 5 bases and J lost 0 bases. The CDR3 here is CASSRRSLADQETQYF. CDR3 coding DNA: TGTGCCAGCAGTCGCCGGTCTCTAGCGGACCAAGAGACCCAGTACTTC.

This clonotype was picked up a small number of times. The chain combines TRBV4-3 with TRBJ2-7; 8 positions agree with TRBD1. After removal of 0 bases from V and 3 bases from J, the junction contained 4 bases not matched to a gene. Germline V gene sequence: CDR1 LGHNA, CDR2 YSLEER. The CDR3 length is 15 residues. CDR3 nucleotide sequence: TGCGCCAGCAGCCAAGATCGGGACAGGCGCTACGAGCAGTACTTC. Translating gives CASSQDRDRRYEQYF.

The V and J genes are TRBV5-1 and TRBJ1-1; TRBD1 aligns across 8 bases. CDR3 length equals 15 residues. Trimming took 2 bases from V and 2 from J; bases not matched to a gene: 5. Germline CDR1 is SGHRS and CDR2 is YFSETQ. CDR3 in amino acids: CASSLDRGPNTEAFF. CDR3 DNA sequence: TGCGCCAGCAGCTTAGACAGGGGACCCAACACTGAAGCTTTCTTT.

In its sample, this clonotype was seen many times. As DNA, the CDR3 is TGTGCCAGCAGTACCAGGGGAGATCAGCCCCAGCATTTT. Translated, it gives CASSTRGDQPQHF. The chain is built from TRBV12-3 or TRBV12-4 and TRBJ1-5; D perhaps matches TRBD1 (6 bases). The V end was cut by 5 bases, the J end by 5 bases, with 10 bases between. CDR3 length equals 13 residues.

The J gene is TRBJ2-1, the V gene TRBV20-1; the match to TRBD1 covers 9 bases. Germline loops: CDR1 DFQATT, CDR2 SNEGSKA (reference sequence). Germline trimming cut 0 bases from V and 1 base from J; bases unmatched to any gene: 7. The CDR3 has 17 amino acids. CDR3 DNA sequence: TGCAGTGCTAGAGAGCGACCGGGACAGGGTTCCTACAATGAGCAGTTCTTC. Protein: CSARERPGQGSYNEQFF.

The CDR3 loop reads CASSLVEGGAYNEQFF. Here the CDR3 DNA reads TGTGCCAGCAGCTTAGTGGAGGGGGGGGCCTACAATGAGCAGTTCTTC. The V and J genes are TRBV7-9 and TRBJ2-1; D perhaps matches TRBD2 (7 bases). The CDR3 has 16 amino acids. Trimming removed 1 base from V and 2 bases from J, with 12 bases in between. Per the germline V gene, CDR1 is SEHNR and CDR2 is FQNEAQ (reference sequence).

This clonotype was recorded many times. V usage is TRBV7-9 and J usage is TRBJ2-7, with TRBD1 identical over 7 bases. V was pared by 5 bases and J by 4 bases, with 2 bases of the junction left unmatched. This CDR3 comprises 12 residues. The V gene's germline CDR1 is SEHNR and CDR2 FQNEAQ (reference sequence). The CDR3 loop reads CASSTTGYEQYF. In DNA, the CDR3 is TGTGCCAGCAGCACGACAGGGTACGAGCAGTACTTC.

V gene TRBV19 combines with J gene TRBJ2-1; 7 positions match TRBD2. This CDR3 has 14 residues. Looked up from germline, CDR1 is LNHDA and CDR2 is SQIVND (reference sequence). The V gene end was trimmed by 3 bases and the J gene end by 5 bases; junction bases not matched to a gene: 4. The CDR3 protein is CASSITAGNNEQFF. The CDR3 DNA reads TGTGCCAGTAGTATCACAGCGGGGAACAATGAGCAGTTCTTC. Full variable domain (rest looked up from reference TRBV19 and TRBJ2-1): DGGITQSPKYLFRKEGQNVTLSCEQNLNHDAMYWYRQDPGQGLRLIYYSQIVNDFQKGDIAEGYSVSREKKESFPLTVTSAQKNPTAFYLCASSITAGNNEQFFGPGTRLTVL.

The chain carries TRBV9 and TRBJ2-7; TRBD1 matches 10 bases. Germline V gives CDR1 SGDLS, CDR2 YYNGEE. V was clipped by 1 base and J by 4 bases; unmatched bases: 14. The CDR3 extends over 18 amino acids. In DNA, the CDR3 is TGTGCCAGCAGCGTAAGCATATCATCCGGGACAGGGGTATACGAGCAGTACTTC. Its protein is CASSVSISSGTGVYEQYF.